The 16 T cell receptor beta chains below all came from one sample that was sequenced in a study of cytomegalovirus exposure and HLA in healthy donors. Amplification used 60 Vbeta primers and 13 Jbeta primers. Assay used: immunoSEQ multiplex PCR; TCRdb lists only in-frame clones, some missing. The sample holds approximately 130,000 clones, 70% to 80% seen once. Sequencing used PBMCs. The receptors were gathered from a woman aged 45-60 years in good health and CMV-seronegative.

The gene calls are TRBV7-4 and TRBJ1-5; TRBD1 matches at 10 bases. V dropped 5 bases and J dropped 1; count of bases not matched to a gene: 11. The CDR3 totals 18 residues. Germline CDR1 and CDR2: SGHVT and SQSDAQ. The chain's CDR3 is CASSLGAGQGFSNQPQHF. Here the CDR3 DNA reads TGTGCCAGCAGCCTTGGAGCGGGACAGGGGTTCAGCAATCAGCCCCAGCATTTT.

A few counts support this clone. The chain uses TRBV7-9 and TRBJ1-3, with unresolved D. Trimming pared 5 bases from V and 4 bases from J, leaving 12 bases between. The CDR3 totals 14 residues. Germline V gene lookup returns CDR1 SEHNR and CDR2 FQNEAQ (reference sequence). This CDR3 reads CASSLTSEGNTIYF. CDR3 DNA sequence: TGTGCCAGCAGCCTGACATCGGAAGGAAACACCATATATTTT.

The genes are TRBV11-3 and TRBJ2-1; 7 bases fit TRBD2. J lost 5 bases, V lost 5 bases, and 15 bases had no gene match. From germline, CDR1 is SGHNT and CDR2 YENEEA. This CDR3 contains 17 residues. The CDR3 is CASSVLAWGGPDNEQFF. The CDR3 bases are TGTGCCAGCAGCGTCTTAGCATGGGGAGGGCCGGACAATGAGCAGTTCTTC.

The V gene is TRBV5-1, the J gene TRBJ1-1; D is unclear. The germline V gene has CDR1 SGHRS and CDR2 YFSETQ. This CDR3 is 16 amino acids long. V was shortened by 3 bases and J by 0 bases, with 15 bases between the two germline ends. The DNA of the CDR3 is TGCGCCAGCAGCTCCCTTCCGGGAGGGTTGAACACTGAAGCTTTCTTT. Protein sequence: CASSSLPGGLNTEAFF.

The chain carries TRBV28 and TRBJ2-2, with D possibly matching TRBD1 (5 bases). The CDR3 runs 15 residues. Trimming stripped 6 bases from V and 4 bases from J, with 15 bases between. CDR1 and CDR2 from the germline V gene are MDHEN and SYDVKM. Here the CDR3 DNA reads TGTGCCAGCAGCCCTGCCCGGACACCCACCGGGGAGCTGTTTTTT. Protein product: CASSPARTPTGELFF.

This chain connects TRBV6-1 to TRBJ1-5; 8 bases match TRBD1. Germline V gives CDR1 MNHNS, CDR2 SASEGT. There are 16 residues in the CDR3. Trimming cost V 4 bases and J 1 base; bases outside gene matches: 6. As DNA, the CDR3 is TGTGCCAGCAGTGGCGTTCAGGGGGCCAGCAATCAGCCCCAGCATTTT. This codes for CASSGVQGASNQPQHF.

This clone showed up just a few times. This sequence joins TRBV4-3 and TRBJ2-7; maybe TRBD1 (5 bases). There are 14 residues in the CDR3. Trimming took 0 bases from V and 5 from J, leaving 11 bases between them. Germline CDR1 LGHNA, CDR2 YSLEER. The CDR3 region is CASSQDNRQHEQYF. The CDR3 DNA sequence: TGCGCCAGCAGCCAAGATAATAGACAGCACGAGCAGTACTTC.

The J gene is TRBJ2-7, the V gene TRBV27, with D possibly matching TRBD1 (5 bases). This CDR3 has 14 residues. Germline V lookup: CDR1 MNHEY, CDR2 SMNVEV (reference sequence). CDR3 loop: CASCAIDRTYEQYV. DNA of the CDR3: TGTGCCAGCTGCGCGATAGACAGAACCTATGAGCAGTACGTC.

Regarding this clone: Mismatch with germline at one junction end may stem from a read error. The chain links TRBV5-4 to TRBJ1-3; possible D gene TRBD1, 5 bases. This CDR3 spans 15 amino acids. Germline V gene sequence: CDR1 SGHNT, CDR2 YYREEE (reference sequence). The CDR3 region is CASSLGGAVGHTIYF. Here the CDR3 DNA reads TGTGCCAGCAGCCTTGGTGGGGCAGTTGGACACACCATATATTTT. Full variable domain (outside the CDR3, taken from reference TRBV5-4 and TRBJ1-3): ETGVTQSPTHLIKTRGQQVTLRCSSQSGHNTVSWYQQALGQGPQFIFQYYREEENGRGNFPPRFSGLQFPNYSSELNVNALELDDSALYLCASSLGGAVGHTIYFGEGSWLTVV.

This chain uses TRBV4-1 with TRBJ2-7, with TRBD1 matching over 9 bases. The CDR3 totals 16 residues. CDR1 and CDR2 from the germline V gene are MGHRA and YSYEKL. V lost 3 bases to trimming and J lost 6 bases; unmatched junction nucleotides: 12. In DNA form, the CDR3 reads TGCGCCAGCAGCCATCCTCCGGGACAGGGTTTCTCCGAGCAGTACTTC. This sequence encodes CASSHPPGQGFSEQYF.

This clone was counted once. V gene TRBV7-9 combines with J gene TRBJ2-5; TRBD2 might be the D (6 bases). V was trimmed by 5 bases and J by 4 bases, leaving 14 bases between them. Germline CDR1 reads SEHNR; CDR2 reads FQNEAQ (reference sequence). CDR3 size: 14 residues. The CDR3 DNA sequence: TGTGCCAGCAGCGTCCCGGGAGACGGAGAGACCCAGTACTTC. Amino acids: CASSVPGDGETQYF.

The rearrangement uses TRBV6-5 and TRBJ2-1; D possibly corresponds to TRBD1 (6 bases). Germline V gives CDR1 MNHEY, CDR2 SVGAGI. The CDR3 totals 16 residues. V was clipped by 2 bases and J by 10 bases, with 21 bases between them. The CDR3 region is CASSYGQGPLRGEQFF. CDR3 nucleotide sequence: TGTGCCAGCAGTTACGGGCAGGGGCCTCTGCGTGGCGAGCAGTTCTTC.

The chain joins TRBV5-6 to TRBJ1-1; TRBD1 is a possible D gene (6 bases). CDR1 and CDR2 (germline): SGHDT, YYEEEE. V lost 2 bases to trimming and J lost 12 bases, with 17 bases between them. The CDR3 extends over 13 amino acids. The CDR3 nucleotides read TGTGCCAGCAGCTTCGGCTTACAGGGCGGACCTTTCTTT. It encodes CASSFGLQGGPFF.

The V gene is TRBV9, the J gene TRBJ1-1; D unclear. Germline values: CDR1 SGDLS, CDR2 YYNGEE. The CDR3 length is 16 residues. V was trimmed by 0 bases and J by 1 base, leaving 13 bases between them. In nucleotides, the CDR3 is TGTGCCAGCAGCGTAGACCCCGTTGGCTCGAACACTGAAGCTTTCTTT. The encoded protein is CASSVDPVGSNTEAFF.

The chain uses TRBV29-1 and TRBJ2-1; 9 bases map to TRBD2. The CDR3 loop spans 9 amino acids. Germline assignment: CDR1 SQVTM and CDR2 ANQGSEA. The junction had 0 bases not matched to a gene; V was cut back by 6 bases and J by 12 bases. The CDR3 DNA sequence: TGCAGCGTAGCGGGGGGGCAGTTCTTC. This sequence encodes CSVAGGQFF.

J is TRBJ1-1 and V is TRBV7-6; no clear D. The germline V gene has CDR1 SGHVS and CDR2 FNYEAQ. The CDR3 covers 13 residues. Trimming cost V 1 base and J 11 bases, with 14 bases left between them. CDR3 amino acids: CASSLELGSGAFF. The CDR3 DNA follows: TGTGCCAGCAGCTTAGAGCTTGGGAGTGGTGCTTTCTTT.